This T cell receptor beta chain emerged from a study of CXCR3-negative and CXCR3-positive naive CD8 T cells. In the study overall: Cumulative TRB read yield was approximately 135 million, averaging about 1.5 +/- 0.3 million per library.

The TRB cDNA libraries were prepared by 5' RACE with UMI labels. TCRdb re-called the 5' RACE reads and shows each CDR3 protein once, DNA omitted. This repertoire includes 120,000 or so distinct CDR3 sequences. Germline V CDR1 and CDR2: SQVTM, ANQGSEA. The CDR3 totals 13 residues. Phenotypically, naive CD8+ T cells corresponded to CD45RO-CCR7+CD27+CD95-. Study-wide points: In both naive subsets diversity was comparably high, whereas memory CD8+ cells showed much lower diversity. Cryopreservation partially lowered CXCR3 expression, so most assays used fresh PBMCs. CXCR3-positive naive cells carried more hydrophobic TRB CDR3s than CXCR3-negative ones.

Of note for this clonotype: The antigen remains unidentified.

The V call is TRBV29-1, the J call TRBJ1-1. The sequence came from a human donor in good health. Some clones in this sample may be carry-over from other donors' samples. Sequencing used naive CXCR3+ CD8+ T cells from blood. Subset reported: CD45RO-CCR7+CD27+CD95- naive CD8+ T cells expressing CXCR3 (TNR3+). The CDR3 sequence: CSVEGTLNTEDFF.